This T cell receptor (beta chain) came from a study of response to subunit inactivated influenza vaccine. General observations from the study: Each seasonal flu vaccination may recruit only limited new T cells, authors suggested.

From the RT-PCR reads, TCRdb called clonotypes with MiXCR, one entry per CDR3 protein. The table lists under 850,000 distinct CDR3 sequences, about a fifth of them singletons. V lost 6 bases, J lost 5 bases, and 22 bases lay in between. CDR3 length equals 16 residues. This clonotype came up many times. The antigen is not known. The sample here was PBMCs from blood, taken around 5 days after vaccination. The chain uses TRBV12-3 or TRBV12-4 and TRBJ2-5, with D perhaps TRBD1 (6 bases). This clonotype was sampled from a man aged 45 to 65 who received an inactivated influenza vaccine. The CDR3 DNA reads TGTGCCAGCAGGCCAGAACAGGGAATCCCTTCGGAGACCCAGTACTTC. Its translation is CASRPEQGIPSETQYF.